This entry describes one TCR beta chain. Its antigen is as yet unknown. Amplification used 60 Vbeta primers and 13 Jbeta primers. Sequenced by immunoSEQ multiplex PCR; TCRdb stores in-frame clones only, minus some. The sample yields some 130,000 clones, around 80% seen once. This entry is derived from a study of cytomegalovirus exposure and HLA in healthy donors. Study-level findings and limits: The authors listed roughly 150 TCR beta chains as cytomegalovirus-associated. Most TCR sequences were seen very rarely across donors, but some public TCRs occurred in many. According to a later analysis, donors in an Asian-associated ancestry cluster reportedly had fewer N-insertions than the roughly 640-donor mean.

CDR1 SGHTA and CDR2 FQGNSA come from the germline V gene. This CDR3 has 17 residues. The junction had 11 bases not matched to a gene; V was cut back by 2 bases and J by 5 bases. This rearrangement joins TRBV7-2 to TRBJ2-4, with TRBD2 identical over 8 bases. Sequenced material: PBMCs. This sequence originates from a woman younger than 35 in good health and CMV-seronegative. The CDR3 region is CASSLPLRGRIENIQYF. CDR3 nucleotides: TGTGCCAGCAGCTTACCCCTACGCGGGAGGATAGAAAACATTCAGTACTTC.